One TCR beta chain is described in this entry. V lost 1 base, J lost 2 bases, and 6 bases lay in between. Germline assignment: CDR1 LNHNV and CDR2 YYDKDF (reference sequence). This CDR3 comprises 14 residues. TCRdb's table, derived via immunoSEQ multiplex PCR, lists solely in-frame clones and lacks some. Of around 71,000 clones in the sample, 80% to 95% were seen once. The sample belongs to a study of graft-versus-host responses after intestinal transplantation. The source of this sequence is a human patient who received an intestinal transplant, so some T cells may come from the graft donor. The source material was bone marrow, sampled roughly 110 weeks after intestinal transplantation. V gene TRBV15 combines with J gene TRBJ1-5; unclear D gene. The CDR3 bases are TGTGCCACCAGCAGAGGAGGAGGCAATCAGCCCCAGCATTTT. It is translated as CATSRGGGNQPQHF.